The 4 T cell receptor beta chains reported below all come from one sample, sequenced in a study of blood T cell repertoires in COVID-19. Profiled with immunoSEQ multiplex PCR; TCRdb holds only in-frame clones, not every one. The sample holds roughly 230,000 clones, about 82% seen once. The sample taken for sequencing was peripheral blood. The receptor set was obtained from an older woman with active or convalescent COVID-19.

The CDR3: CASSFKPGPYGYTF. CDR3 sequence (DNA): TGTGCCAGCAGTTTCAAACCAGGTCCCTATGGCTACACCTTC. The chain joins TRBV27 to TRBJ1-2; D unresolved. The CDR3 sequence is 14 residues long. With 3 bases removed from V and 4 bases from J, the gap between germline ends came to 12 bases. CDR1 and CDR2 from the germline V gene are MNHEY and SMNVEV (reference sequence).

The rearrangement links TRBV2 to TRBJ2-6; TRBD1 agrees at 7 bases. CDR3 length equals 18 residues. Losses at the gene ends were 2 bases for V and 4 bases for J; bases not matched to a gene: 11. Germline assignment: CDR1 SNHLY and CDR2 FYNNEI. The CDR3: CASSERSGGPTGANVLTF. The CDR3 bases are TGTGCCAGCAGTGAAAGGTCAGGGGGACCCACCGGGGCCAACGTCCTGACTTTC.

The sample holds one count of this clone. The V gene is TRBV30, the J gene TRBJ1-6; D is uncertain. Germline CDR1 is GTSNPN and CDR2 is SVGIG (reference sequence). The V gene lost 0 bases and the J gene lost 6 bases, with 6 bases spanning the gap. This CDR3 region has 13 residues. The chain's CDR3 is CAWSVTVNSPLHF. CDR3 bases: TGTGCCTGGAGTGTAACAGTTAATTCACCCCTCCACTTT.

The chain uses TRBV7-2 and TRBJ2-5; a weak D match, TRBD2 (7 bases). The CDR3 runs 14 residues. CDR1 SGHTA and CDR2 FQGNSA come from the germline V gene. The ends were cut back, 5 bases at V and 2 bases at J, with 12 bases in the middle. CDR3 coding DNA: TGTGCCAGCAGCCTCGCGGGGGCTCAAGAGACCCAGTACTTC. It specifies CASSLAGAQETQYF. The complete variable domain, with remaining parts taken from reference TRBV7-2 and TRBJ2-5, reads GAGVSQSPSNKVTEKGKDVELRCDPISGHTALYWYRQSLGQGLEFLIYFQGNSAPDKSGLPSDRFSAERTGGSVSTLTIQRTQQEDSAVYLCASSLAGAQETQYFGPGTRLLVL.